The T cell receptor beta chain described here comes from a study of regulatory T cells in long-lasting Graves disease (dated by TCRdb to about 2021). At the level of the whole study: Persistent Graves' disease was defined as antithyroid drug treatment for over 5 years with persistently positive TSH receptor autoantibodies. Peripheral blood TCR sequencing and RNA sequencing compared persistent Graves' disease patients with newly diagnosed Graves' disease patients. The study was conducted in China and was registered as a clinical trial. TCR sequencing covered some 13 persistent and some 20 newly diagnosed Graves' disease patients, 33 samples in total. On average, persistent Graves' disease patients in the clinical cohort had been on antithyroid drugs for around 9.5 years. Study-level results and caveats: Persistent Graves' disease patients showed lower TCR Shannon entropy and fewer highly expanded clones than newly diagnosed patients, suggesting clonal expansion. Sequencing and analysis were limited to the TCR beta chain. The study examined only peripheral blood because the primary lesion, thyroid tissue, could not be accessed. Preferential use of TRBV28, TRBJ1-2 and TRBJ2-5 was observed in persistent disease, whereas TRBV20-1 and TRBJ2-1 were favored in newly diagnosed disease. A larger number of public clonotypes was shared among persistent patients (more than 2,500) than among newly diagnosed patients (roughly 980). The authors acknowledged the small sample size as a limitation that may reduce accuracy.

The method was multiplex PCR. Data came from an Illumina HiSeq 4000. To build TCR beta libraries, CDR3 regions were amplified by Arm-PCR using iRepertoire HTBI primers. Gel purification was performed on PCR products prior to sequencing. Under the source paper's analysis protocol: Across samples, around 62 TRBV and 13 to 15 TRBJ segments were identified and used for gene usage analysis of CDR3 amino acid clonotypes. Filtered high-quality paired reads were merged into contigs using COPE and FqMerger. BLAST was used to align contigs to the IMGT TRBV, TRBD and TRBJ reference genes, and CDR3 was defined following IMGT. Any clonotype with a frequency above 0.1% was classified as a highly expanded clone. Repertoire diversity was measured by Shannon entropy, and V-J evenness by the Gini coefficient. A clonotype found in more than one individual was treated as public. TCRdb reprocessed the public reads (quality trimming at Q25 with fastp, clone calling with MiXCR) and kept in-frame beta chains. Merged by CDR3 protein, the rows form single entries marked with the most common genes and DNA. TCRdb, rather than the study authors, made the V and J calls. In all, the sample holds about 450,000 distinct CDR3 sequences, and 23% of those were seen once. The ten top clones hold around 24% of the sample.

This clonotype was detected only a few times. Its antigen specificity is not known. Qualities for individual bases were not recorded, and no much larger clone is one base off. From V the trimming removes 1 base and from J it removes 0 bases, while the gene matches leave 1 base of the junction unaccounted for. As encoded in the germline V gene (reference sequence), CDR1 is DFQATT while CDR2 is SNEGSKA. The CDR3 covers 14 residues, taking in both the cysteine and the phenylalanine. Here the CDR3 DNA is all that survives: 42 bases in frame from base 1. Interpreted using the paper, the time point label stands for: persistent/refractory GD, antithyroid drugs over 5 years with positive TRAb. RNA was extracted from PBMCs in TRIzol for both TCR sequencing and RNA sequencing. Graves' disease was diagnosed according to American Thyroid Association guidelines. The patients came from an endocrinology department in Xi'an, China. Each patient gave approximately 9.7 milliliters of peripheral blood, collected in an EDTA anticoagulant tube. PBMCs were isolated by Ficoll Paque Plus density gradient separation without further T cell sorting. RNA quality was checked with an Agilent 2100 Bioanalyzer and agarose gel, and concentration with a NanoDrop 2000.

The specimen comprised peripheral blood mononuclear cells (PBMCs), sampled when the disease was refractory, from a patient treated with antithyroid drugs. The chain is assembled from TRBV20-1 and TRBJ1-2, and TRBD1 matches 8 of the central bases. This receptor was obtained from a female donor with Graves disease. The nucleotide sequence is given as TGCAGTGCTAGAGGGGACAGGACTAACTATGGCTACACCTTC. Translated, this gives CSARGDRTNYGYTF.